Here is one T cell receptor beta chain with its context. This record belongs to a study of T cell responses to AZD1222 COVID-19 vaccine. Produced via immunoSEQ multiplex PCR; TCRdb's table is partial and in-frame only. The table has 130,000 to 150,000 clones, 85% to 95% seen once. Germline CDR1 SEHNR, CDR2 FQNEAQ (reference sequence). V was clipped by 5 bases and J by 3 bases; unmatched bases: 12. The CDR3 has 17 amino acids. The sequence was collected from an adult who had recovered from COVID-19. This rearrangement joins TRBV7-9 to TRBJ2-1; 8 bases line up with TRBD2. Sample: peripheral blood, taken after recovery from COVID-19. In DNA, the CDR3 is TGTGCCAGCAGCCCCCGTTTAGCGGGAAGCCGCTACAATGAGCAGTTCTTC. This translates into CASSPRLAGSRYNEQFF.